These 19 T cell receptor beta chains share one sample of origin, sequenced in a study of early T cells in non-severe SARS-CoV-2 infection. Each CDR3 protein is one row after TCRdb ran MiXCR on the 5' RACE reads. The sample shows 70,000 to 95,000 distinct CDR3 sequences, over 9% of them seen only once. Sequencing was carried out using whole blood. The receptor source for this set is an adult who was a healthcare worker with PCR-confirmed SARS-CoV-2 infection or an uninfected control (not recorded which).

The CDR3 loop reads CARSLQVPPKETQYF. The CDR3 DNA reads as TGTGCCAGAAGCTTGCAAGTCCCCCCAAAAGAGACCCAGTACTTC. The chain combines TRBV5-3 with TRBJ2-5; no firm D call. TRBV5-3 is an ORF; its function is uncertain. Trimming cost V 1 base and J 3 bases, with 13 bases left between them. The length of the CDR3 is 15 residues.

V is TRBV10-2 and J is TRBJ1-2; no clear D gene. Germline V gene sequence: CDR1 WSHSY, CDR2 SAAADI. With 0 bases removed from V and 5 bases from J, the gap between germline ends came to 10 bases. The CDR3 has 14 amino acids. The DNA of the CDR3 is TGCGCCAGCAGTGAGTCGAATCGGGGTTATGGCTACACCTTC. Protein product: CASSESNRGYGYTF.

This chain uses TRBV28 with TRBJ2-7, with unresolved D. From germline, CDR1 is MDHEN and CDR2 SYDVKM. The length of the CDR3 is 14 residues. V gave up 5 bases and J gave up 2 bases, with 13 bases separating them. DNA for the CDR3: TGTGCCAGCAGTGCGAGAGATAGTCCCTACGAGCAGTACTTC. This translates into CASSARDSPYEQYF.

This CDR3 is CASRQGSSYNEQFF. The CDR3 DNA follows: TGTGCCAGCCGACAGGGCAGTTCCTACAATGAGCAGTTCTTC. This chain joins TRBV12-3 or TRBV12-4 and TRBJ2-1; 7 nucleotides align to TRBD1. This CDR3 region has 14 residues. With 8 bases clipped from V and 1 base from J, the junction kept 5 bases outside the gene matches.

The gene calls are TRBV5-4 and TRBJ2-5, with 7 bases fitting TRBD2. CDR3 length: 14 residues. V lost 7 bases to trimming and J lost 0 bases; unmatched junction nucleotides: 6. CDR1 and CDR2 from the germline V gene are SGHNT and YYREEE (reference sequence). CDR3 nucleotides: TGTGCCAGCGGCGGCGGGGGAAACCAAGAGACCCAGTACTTC. Translating gives CASGGGGNQETQYF.

The sample holds many counts of this clonotype. CDR3 in amino acids: CSARTPLALDWGQYF. In nucleotides, the CDR3 is TGCAGTGCGCGCACACCCCTGGCACTCGACTGGGGGCAGTACTTC. The chain is built from TRBV20-1 and TRBJ2-7; D unresolved. The CDR3 totals 15 residues. V was shortened by 6 bases and J by 9 bases, with 27 bases between the two germline ends. Looked up from germline, CDR1 is DFQATT and CDR2 is SNEGSKA (reference sequence).

The rearrangement links TRBV28 to TRBJ1-2, with D unclear. Germline loops: CDR1 MDHEN, CDR2 SYDVKM. This CDR3 is built from 13 residues. V was cut by 3 bases and J by 4 bases, with 9 bases left in between. The CDR3 nucleotides read TGTGCCAGCAGTTTGGGCAGCGTCTATGGCTACACCTTC. Its protein product is CASSLGSVYGYTF.

This clonotype was picked up many times. This chain links TRBV6-6 with TRBJ2-2; D is possibly TRBD2 (5 bases). From germline, CDR1 is MNHNY and CDR2 SVGAGI (reference sequence). The germline V and J ends were trimmed by 3 bases and 6 bases, with 5 bases remaining between them. This CDR3 comprises 12 residues. CDR3 bases: TGTGCCAGCAGTTATAGCGCCGGGGAGCTGTTTTTT. This gives the protein CASSYSAGELFF.

Ten or more counts support this clonotype. V usage is TRBV19 and J usage is TRBJ2-7; 8 bases are shared with TRBD1. Germline CDR1 reads LNHDA; CDR2 reads SQIVND (reference sequence). CDR3 length: 14 amino acids. Losses at the gene ends were 6 bases for V and 3 bases for J; bases not matched to a gene: 7. DNA for the CDR3: TGTGCCAGTAGCGCCGGGACAGGAGACTACGAGCAGTACTTC. Amino acid sequence: CASSAGTGDYEQYF.

In this sample, this clonotype turned up many times. The V gene is TRBV12-3 or TRBV12-4, the J gene TRBJ1-2, with D uncertain. With 7 bases removed from V and 4 bases from J, the gap between germline ends came to 13 bases. The CDR3 consists of 13 residues. CDR3 DNA: TGTGCCAGCACCCTAACGGGCTCCTATGGCTACACCTTC. It translates to CASTLTGSYGYTF.

The chain has TRBV15 and TRBJ2-7; 16 nucleotides align to TRBD2. The germline V gene encodes CDR1 LNHNV and CDR2 YYDKDF (reference sequence). V shed 3 bases, J shed 6 bases, and the junction held 11 bases outside the gene matches. CDR3 length equals 18 residues. The CDR3 protein is CATSREPGLAGGLREQYF. Written as DNA, the CDR3 is TGTGCCACCAGCAGGGAGCCGGGACTAGCGGGAGGGTTACGCGAGCAGTACTTC.

This clonotype was recorded many times. The chain combines TRBV27 with TRBJ2-1; D unresolved. Germline CDR1 and CDR2: MNHEY and SMNVEV (reference sequence). The ends were cut back, 6 bases at V and 7 bases at J, with 19 bases in the middle. The CDR3 contains 15 residues. The CDR3 here is CASSPVVFSGNEQFF. CDR3 bases: TGTGCCAGCAGCCCCGTCGTCTTCTCGGGTAATGAGCAGTTCTTC.

The CDR3 DNA sequence: TGTGCCAGCAGGACTAGCGGGAGCGACGAGCAGTACTTC. This codes for CASRTSGSDEQYF. This sequence joins TRBV28 and TRBJ2-7, with 12 bases matching TRBD2. With 6 bases clipped from V and 5 bases from J, the junction kept 2 bases outside the gene matches. This CDR3 spans 13 amino acids. The germline gives CDR1 MDHEN, CDR2 SYDVKM.

The chain uses TRBV18 and TRBJ2-3; D uncertain. The V and J ends lost 3 bases and 2 bases respectively, with 9 bases between them. Per germline, CDR1 KGHSH and CDR2 LQKENI. The CDR3 is 14 amino acids. This CDR3 is CASSPSAATDTQYF. The CDR3 DNA sequence: TGTGCCAGCTCACCTTCCGCTGCCACAGATACGCAGTATTTT.

The V gene is TRBV5-1, the J gene TRBJ2-3; TRBD2 matches 13 bases. There are 14 residues in the CDR3. The J segment lost 3 bases and the V segment lost 7 bases, leaving 2 bases of the junction unmatched. CDR1 and CDR2 from the germline V gene are SGHRS and YFSETQ. The CDR3 reads CASRTSGSTDTQYF. The CDR3, as DNA: TGCGCCAGCCGGACTAGCGGGAGTACAGATACGCAGTATTTT.

A few counts support this clonotype. The rearrangement uses TRBV10-1 and TRBJ2-3, with TRBD2 matching over 10 bases. The CDR3 spans 17 residues. Germline V CDR1 and CDR2: WNHNN, SYGVQD (reference sequence). With V trimmed by 4 bases and J by 0 bases, 7 bases remained unmatched. The CDR3 DNA reads TGCGCCAGCAGTGTATCTAGCGGGAGTCGAAGCACAGATACGCAGTATTTT. Translating gives CASSVSSGSRSTDTQYF.

Only a few counts were recorded for this clonotype. The gene calls are TRBV15 and TRBJ2-6, with TRBD1 identical over 8 bases. Germline V gives CDR1 LNHNV, CDR2 YYDKDF (reference sequence). The junction had 14 bases not matched to a gene; V was cut back by 0 bases and J by 1 base. The CDR3 contains 21 residues. The CDR3: CATSRDPPPGGLRSGANVLTF. The CDR3 bases are TGTGCCACCAGCAGAGACCCGCCCCCAGGGGGCTTGAGATCTGGGGCCAACGTCCTGACTTTC.

The sample holds a few counts of this clonotype. The chain employs TRBV3-1 and TRBJ2-7; 7 positions agree with TRBD2. The J segment lost 6 bases and the V segment lost 1 base, leaving 6 bases of the junction unmatched. The CDR3 length is 14 residues. CDR1 and CDR2 from the germline V gene are LGHDT and YNNKEL (reference sequence). The CDR3 bases are TGTGCCAGCAGCCAAGTAACGGGAGGTCTCGAGCAGTACTTC. It translates to CASSQVTGGLEQYF.

A few counts support this clonotype. The rearrangement joins TRBV28 to TRBJ2-3, with 9 bases lining up with TRBD1. The J segment lost 4 bases and the V segment lost 6 bases, leaving 11 bases of the junction unmatched. This CDR3 has 16 amino acids. The germline V gene encodes CDR1 MDHEN and CDR2 SYDVKM. The DNA of the CDR3 is TGTGCCAGCAGGGACCGGGACAGGGTAACATCAGATACGCAGTATTTT. This codes for CASRDRDRVTSDTQYF.